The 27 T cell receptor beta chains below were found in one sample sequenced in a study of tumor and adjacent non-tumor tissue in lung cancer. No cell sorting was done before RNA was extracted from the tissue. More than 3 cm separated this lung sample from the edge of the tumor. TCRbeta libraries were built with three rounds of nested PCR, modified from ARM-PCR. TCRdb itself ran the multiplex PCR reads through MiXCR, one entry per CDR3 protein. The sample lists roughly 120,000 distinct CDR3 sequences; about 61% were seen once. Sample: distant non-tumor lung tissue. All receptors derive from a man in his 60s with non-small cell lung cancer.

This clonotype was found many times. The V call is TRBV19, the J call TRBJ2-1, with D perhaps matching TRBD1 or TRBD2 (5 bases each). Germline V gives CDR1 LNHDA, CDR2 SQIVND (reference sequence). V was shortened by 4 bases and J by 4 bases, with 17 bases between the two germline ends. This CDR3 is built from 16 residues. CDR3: CASSSGSGTTYNEQFF. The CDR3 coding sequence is TGTGCCAGTAGTAGCGGCTCCGGGACCACATACAATGAGCAGTTCTTC.

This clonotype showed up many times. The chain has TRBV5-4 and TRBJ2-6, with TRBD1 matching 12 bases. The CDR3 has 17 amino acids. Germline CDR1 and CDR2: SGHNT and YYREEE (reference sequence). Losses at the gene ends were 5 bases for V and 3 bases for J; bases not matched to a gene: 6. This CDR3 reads CASRAGDRGLGANVLTF. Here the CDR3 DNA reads TGTGCCAGCAGAGCTGGGGACAGGGGGCTTGGGGCCAACGTCCTGACTTTC. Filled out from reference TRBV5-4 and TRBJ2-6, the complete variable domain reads ETGVTQSPTHLIKTRGQQVTLRCSSQSGHNTVSWYQQALGQGPQFIFQYYREEENGRGNFPPRFSGLQFPNYSSELNVNALELDDSALYLCASRAGDRGLGANVLTFGAGSRLTVL.

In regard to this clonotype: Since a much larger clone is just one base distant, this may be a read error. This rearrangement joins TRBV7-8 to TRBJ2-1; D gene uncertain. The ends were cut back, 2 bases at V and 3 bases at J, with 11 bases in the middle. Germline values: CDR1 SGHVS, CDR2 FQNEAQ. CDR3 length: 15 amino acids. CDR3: CASSLPVSFYNEQFF. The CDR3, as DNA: TGTGCCAGCAGCTTACCGGTGAGCTTCTACAATGAGCAGTTCTTC.

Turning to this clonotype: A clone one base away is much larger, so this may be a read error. In DNA form, the CDR3 reads TGCAGTGCTAGAGATCGGAGGGGAGTGTACCCTTTCTTT. Translated, it gives CSARDRRGVYPFF. J is TRBJ1-1 and V is TRBV20-1; a possible D gene is TRBD1 (5 bases). Per germline, CDR1 DFQATT and CDR2 SNEGSKA (reference sequence). This CDR3 comprises 13 residues. Trimming cost V 0 bases and J 12 bases, with 17 bases left between them.

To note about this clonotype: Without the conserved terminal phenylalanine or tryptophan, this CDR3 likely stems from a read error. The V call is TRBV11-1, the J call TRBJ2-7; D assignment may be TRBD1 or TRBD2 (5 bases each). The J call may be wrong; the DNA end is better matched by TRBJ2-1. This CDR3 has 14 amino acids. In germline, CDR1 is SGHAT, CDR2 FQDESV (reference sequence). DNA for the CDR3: TGTGCCAGCAGCTTAGAGGGGACCTTCTCCAAGCAGTTCTTA. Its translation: CASSLEGTFSKQFL.

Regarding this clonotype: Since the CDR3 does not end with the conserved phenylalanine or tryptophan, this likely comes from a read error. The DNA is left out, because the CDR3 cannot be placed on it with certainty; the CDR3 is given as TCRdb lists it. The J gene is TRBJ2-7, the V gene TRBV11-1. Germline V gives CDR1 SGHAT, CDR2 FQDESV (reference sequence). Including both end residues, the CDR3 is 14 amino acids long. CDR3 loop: CASNLEGTFSEQYL.

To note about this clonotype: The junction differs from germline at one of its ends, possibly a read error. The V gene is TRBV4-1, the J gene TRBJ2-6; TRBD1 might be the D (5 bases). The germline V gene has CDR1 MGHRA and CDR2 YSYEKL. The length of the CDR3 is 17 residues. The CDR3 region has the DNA TGCGCCAGCAGCCACCACTTCGACAGCACTGGGGCCAACGTCCCGTCTTTC. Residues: CASSHHFDSTGANVPSF.

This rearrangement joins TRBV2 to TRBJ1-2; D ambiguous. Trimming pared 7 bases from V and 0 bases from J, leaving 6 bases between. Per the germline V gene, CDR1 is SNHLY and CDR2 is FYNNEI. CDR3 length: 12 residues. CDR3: CASIRPNYGYTF. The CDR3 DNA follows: TGTGCCAGCATTCGGCCTAACTATGGCTACACCTTC. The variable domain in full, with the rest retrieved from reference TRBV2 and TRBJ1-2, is EPEVTQTPSHQVTQMGQEVILRCVPISNHLYFYWYRQILGQKVEFLVSFYNNEISEKSEIFDDQFSVERPDGSNFTLKIRSTKLEDSAMYFCASIRPNYGYTFGSGTRLTVV.

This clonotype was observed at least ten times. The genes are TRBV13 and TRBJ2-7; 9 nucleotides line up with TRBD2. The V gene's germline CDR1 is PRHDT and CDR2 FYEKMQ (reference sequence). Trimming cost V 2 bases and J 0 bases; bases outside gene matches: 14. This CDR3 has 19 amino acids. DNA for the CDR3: TGTGCCAGCAGCTTATCCCTGGATAGCGGGGGCCCTAGCTCCTACGAGCAGTACTTC. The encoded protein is CASSLSLDSGGPSSYEQYF.

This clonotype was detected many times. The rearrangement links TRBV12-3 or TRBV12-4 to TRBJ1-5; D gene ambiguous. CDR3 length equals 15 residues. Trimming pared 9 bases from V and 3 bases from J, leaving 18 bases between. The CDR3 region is CASDSSGRVNQPQHF. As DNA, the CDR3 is TGTGCCAGTGATAGTTCCGGAAGGGTCAATCAGCCCCAGCATTTT.

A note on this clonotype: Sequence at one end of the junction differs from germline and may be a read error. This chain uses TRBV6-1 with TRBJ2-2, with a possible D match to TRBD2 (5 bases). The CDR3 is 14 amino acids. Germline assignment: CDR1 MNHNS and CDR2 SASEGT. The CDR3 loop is CASNEYRTAGELFF. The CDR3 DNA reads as TGTGCCAGCAATGAATATCGAACTGCCGGGGAACTGTTTTTT.

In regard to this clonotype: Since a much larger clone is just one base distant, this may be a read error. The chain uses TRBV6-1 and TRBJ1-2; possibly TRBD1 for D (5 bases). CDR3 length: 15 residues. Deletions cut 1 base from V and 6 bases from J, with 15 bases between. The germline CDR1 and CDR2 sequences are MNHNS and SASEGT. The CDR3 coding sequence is TGTGCCAGCAGTGAAGGGGTGGGGGGAAACCATGGCTACACCTTC. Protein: CASSEGVGGNHGYTF.

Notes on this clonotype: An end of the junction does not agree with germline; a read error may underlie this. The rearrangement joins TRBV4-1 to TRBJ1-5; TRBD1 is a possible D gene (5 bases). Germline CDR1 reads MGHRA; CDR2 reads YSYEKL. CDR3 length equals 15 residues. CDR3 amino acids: CASSRDQGCNQPQNF. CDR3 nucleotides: TGCGCCAGCAGCCGAGATCAGGGTTGCAATCAGCCCCAGAATTTT.

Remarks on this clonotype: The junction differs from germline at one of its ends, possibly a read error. CDR3 DNA: TGTGTCAGCAGCTCCGGGCAGGAGGCCGATGAGCAATTCTTC. Amino acids: CVSSSGQEADEQFF. The V call is TRBV11-2, the J call TRBJ2-1; TRBD2 is a possible D gene (5 bases). The germline CDR1 and CDR2 sequences are SGHAT and FQNNGV. This CDR3 is built from 14 residues.

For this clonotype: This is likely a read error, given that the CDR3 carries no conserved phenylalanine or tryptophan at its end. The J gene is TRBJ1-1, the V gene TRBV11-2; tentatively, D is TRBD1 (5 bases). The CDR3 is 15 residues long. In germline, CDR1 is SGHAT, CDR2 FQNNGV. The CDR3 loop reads CVSSPKGRGVTEAFC. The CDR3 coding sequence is TGTGTCAGCAGCCCAAAGGGTAGGGGTGTCACTGAAGCTTTCTGT.

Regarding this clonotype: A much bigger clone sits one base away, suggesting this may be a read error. The CDR3 protein is CASNLRALEKLFF. The CDR3, as DNA: TGTGCCAGCAATCTGAGGGCTCTCGAAAAACTGTTTTTT. The gene calls are TRBV28 and TRBJ1-4, with D unresolved. The CDR3 spans 13 residues. V lost 7 bases and J 8 bases, leaving 14 bases between the germline ends. Per the germline V gene, CDR1 is MDHEN and CDR2 is SYDVKM.

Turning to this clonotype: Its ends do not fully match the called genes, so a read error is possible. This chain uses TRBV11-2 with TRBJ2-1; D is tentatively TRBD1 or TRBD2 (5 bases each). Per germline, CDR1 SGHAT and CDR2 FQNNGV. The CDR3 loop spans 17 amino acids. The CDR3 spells CDSKLVGELPYRGEQFF. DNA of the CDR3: TGTGACAGCAAATTAGTGGGGGAACTGCCTTACCGAGGGGAGCAGTTCTTC.

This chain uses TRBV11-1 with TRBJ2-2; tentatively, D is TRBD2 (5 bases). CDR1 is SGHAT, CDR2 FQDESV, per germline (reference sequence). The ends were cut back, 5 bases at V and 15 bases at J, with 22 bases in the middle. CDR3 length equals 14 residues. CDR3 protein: CASSPRIVDGELFF. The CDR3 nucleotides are TGTGCCAGCAGCCCGAGGATAGTTGACGGGGAATTGTTTTTT.

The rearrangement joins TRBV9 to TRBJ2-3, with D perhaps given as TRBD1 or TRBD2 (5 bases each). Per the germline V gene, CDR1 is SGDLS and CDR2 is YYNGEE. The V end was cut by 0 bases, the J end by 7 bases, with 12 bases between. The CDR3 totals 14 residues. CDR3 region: CASSVGGTVNTQYF. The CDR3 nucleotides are TGTGCCAGCAGCGTAGGTGGGACGGTTAATACGCAGTATTTT.

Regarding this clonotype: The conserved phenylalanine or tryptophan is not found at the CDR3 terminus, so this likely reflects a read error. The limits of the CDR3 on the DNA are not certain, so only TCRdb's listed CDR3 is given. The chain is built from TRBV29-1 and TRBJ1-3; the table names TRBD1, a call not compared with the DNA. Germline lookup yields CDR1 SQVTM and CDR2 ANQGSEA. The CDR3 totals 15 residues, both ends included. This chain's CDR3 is CSVRAGQHPGNTTYY.

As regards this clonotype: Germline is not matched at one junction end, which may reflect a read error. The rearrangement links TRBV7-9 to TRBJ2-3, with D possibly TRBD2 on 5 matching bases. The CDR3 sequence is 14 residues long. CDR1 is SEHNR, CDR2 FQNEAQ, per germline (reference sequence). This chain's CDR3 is CASSRGELADMQYF. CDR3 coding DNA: TGTGCTAGCAGCCGAGGCGAGCTAGCTGATATGCAGTATTTT.

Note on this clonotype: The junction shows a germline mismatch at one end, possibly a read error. CDR3 nucleotides: TGTGCCAGCAGTTACGTCGGCGGGACGGTAAATGAGCACTTCTTC. Translated, it gives CASSYVGGTVNEHFF. The chain combines TRBV6-5 with TRBJ2-1; D is perhaps TRBD2 (6 bases). The CDR3 has 15 amino acids. The germline V gene encodes CDR1 MNHEY and CDR2 SVGAGI.

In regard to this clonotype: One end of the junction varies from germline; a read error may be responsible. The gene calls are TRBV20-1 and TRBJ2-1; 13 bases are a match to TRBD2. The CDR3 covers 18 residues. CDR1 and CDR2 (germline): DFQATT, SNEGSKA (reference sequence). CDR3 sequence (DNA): TGCAATGCTGAACGGACTAGCGGGGGACAAGGTTCCGGCAATGAGCAGTTCTTC. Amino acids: CNAERTSGGQGSGNEQFF.

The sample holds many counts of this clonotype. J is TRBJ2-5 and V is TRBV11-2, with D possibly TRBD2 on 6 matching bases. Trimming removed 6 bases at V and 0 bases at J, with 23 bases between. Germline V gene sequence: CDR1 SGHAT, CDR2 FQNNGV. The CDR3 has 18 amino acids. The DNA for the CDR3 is TGTGCCAGCAGTCATAGGGGAGGAAGTGCGGGGTACCAAGAGACCCAGTACTTC. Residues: CASSHRGGSAGYQETQYF.

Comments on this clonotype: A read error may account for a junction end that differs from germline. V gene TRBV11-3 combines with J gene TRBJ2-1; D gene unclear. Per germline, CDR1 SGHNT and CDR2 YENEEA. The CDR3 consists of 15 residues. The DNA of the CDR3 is TGTACCAGCAGCCCCGAGACGGGCTGCTACAATGAGGAGTTCTTC. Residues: CTSSPETGCYNEEFF.

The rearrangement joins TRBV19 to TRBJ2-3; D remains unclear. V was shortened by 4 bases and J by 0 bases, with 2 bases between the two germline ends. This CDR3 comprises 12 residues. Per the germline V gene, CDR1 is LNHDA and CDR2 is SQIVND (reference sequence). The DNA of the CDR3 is TGTGCCAGTAGTAGGAGCACAGATACGCAGTATTTT. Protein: CASSRSTDTQYF.

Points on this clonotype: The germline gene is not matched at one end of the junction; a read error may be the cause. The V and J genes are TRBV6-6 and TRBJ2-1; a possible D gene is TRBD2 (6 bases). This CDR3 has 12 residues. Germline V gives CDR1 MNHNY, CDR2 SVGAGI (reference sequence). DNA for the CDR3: TGTGTCAGCAGTCCGACCCAGGGACTCCAGTTCTTC. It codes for CVSSPTQGLQFF.